A selection of T cell receptor beta chains follows, all from one sample in a study of blood T cell repertoires in COVID-19. Only in-frame clones appear in the TCRdb table, and some are missing; sequencing was by immunoSEQ multiplex PCR. The sample lists under 300,000 clones; about nine tenths were seen once. Sequenced sample: peripheral blood. These receptors were taken from a man aged 50-59 years with acute or convalescent COVID-19. Each CDR3 is given with its conserved first and last residue. The D gene is left open where the match is weak. A clone size is listed for some rows: how often the clone was seen (once, few, many), or a class if it is expanded.

.,TRBV6-4,.,TRBJ1-6,CASSDDRFNSPLHF,TGTGCCAGCAGTGACGACAGGTTTAATTCACCCCTCCACTTT
TRBD1,TRBV18,.,TRBJ1-2,CASSTGTGSLGYTF,TGTGCCAGCTCCACCGGGACAGGGTCCCTTGGCTACACCTTC
.,TRBV6-1,.,TRBJ1-5,CASSEVRVSINQPQHF,TGTGCCAGCAGTGAAGTGAGGGTGTCCATCAATCAGCCCCAGCATTTT
TRBD1,TRBV7-9,.,TRBJ2-6,CASSLAPGQGPGANVLTF,TGTGCCAGCAGCTTAGCTCCGGGACAGGGGCCCGGGGCCAACGTCCTGACTTTC
TRBD2,TRBV4-1,.,TRBJ2-6,CASSPLGGGSGANVLTF,TGCGCCAGCAGCCCCCTTGGCGGGGGATCTGGGGCCAACGTCCTGACTTTC
TRBD1,TRBV7-3,.,TRBJ1-5,CASNPSRGQEGPQHF,TGTGCCAGCAACCCTAGTAGGGGGCAGGAAGGCCCCCAGCATTTT
TRBD2,TRBV5-4,.,TRBJ2-1,CASSLSGVNYNEQFF,TGTGCCAGCAGCCTGAGCGGGGTGAACTACAATGAGCAGTTCTTC
TRBD2,TRBV7-9,.,TRBJ2-2,CASSLVAGHTGELFF,TGTGCCAGCAGCTTGGTAGCGGGGCACACCGGGGAGCTGTTTTTT
.,TRBV18,once,TRBJ1-2,CASSHWDTNYGYTF,TGTGCCAGCTCCCACTGGGACACCAACTATGGCTACACCTTC
.,TRBV19,.,TRBJ2-7,CASRSLSSYEQYF,TGTGCCAGTCGGTCATTGAGCTCCTACGAGCAGTACTTC
.,TRBV19,.,TRBJ1-2,CASSIGTYANYGYTF,TGTGCCAGTAGTATAGGGACTTACGCTAACTATGGCTACACCTTC
TRBD1,TRBV9,few,TRBJ2-2,CASSWTGSNTGELFF,TGTGCCAGCAGCTGGACAGGGTCGAACACCGGGGAGCTGTTTTTT
.,TRBV5-5,.,TRBJ2-3,CASSLVGGRLDYDTQYF,TGTGCCAGCAGCTTGGTCGGGGGGCGGCTTGACTACGATACGCAGTATTTT
.,TRBV27,.,TRBJ2-5,CASSAGMQETQYF,TGTGCCAGCAGCGCAGGGATGCAAGAGACCCAGTACTTC
.,TRBV7-2,once,TRBJ2-6,CASSLRYSGANVLTF,TGTGCCAGCAGCTTACGTTACTCTGGGGCCAACGTCCTGACTTTC
.,TRBV4-1,.,TRBJ2-5,CASSLRGGASGETQYF,TGCGCCAGCAGCCTGCGAGGCGGGGCGTCGGGAGAGACCCAGTACTTC
.,TRBV4-1,.,TRBJ2-5,CASSQETSQETQYF,TGCGCCAGCAGCCAAGAAACCAGCCAAGAGACCCAGTACTTC
.,TRBV5-8,.,TRBJ1-3,CASSLVLVYSGNTIYF,TGTGCCAGCAGCTTGGTTCTGGTCTACTCTGGAAACACCATATATTTT